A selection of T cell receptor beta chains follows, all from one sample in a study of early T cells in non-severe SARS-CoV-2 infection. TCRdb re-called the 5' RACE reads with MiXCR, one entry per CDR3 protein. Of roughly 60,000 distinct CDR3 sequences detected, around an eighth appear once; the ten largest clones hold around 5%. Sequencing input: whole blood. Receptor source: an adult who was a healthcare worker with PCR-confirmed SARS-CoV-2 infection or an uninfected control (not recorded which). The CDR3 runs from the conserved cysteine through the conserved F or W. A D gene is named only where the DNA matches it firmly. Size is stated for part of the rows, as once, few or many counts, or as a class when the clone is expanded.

TGTGCCCGGGGAGCTGGGGTATACAATGAGCAGTTCTTC,CARGAGVYNEQFF,NA,TRBV30,NA,TRBJ2-1
TGCGCCAGCAGCCAAGTACGGGGGGGACTTGATTCACCCCTCCACTTT,CASSQVRGGLDSPLHF,NA,TRBV4-1,NA,TRBJ1-6
TGTGCCAGCTCACCATCGACCTACAATGAGCAGTTCTTC,CASSPSTYNEQFF,many,TRBV18,NA,TRBJ2-1
TGTGCCAGCAGTGACATAAGGACAGGGTCAACAGATACGCAGTATTTT,CASSDIRTGSTDTQYF,many,TRBV6-4,TRBD1,TRBJ2-3
TGTGCCAGCAGTTGGAGGGACATGAACACTGAAGCTTTCTTT,CASSWRDMNTEAFF,many,TRBV6-5,NA,TRBJ1-1
TGTGCCAGCAGTTTCTCCGACAGAGCCTACGAGCAGTACTTC,CASSFSDRAYEQYF,many,TRBV27,NA,TRBJ2-7
TGTGCCAGCAGCTTACTGGCGGGCCCTAGCACAGATACGCAGTATTTT,CASSLLAGPSTDTQYF,many,TRBV7-8,NA,TRBJ2-3
TGTGCCAGCAGCCTCTTAGCGGGTTCAGGAGAGCAGTACTTC,CASSLLAGSGEQYF,few,TRBV7-2,TRBD2,TRBJ2-7
TGTGCCAGCAGTCGGACAGGGAGGTGGGGTCAGCCCCAGCATTTT,CASSRTGRWGQPQHF,many,TRBV12-3/TRBV12-4,TRBD1,TRBJ1-5
TGTGCCAGCAGCTGGCTCTTTGTTTCTGGAAACACCATATATTTT,CASSWLFVSGNTIYF,many,TRBV12-3/TRBV12-4,NA,TRBJ1-3
TGTGCCAGCAGCTTGGGTTACGGGGCTCATCGGGAAAACATTCAGTACTTC,CASSLGYGAHRENIQYF,few,TRBV7-2,NA,TRBJ2-4
TGTGCCAGCACCTCAAAGGGATACAATGAGCAGTTCTTC,CASTSKGYNEQFF,many,TRBV6-6,NA,TRBJ2-1
TGTGCCTGGTACGCGGGACAGGGATACGAGCAGTACTTC,CAWYAGQGYEQYF,few,TRBV30,TRBD1,TRBJ2-7
TGTGCCAGCAGCTCCGCCCCCCTACCCGCATACTACACCATCCTCTACAATGAGCAGTTCTTC,CASSSAPLPAYYTILYNEQFF,NA,TRBV5-5,NA,TRBJ2-1
TGTGCCAGCAGTTTGGGACTAGCGGGAGGGGTCAGCAGTGAGCAGTTCTTC,CASSLGLAGGVSSEQFF,NA,TRBV6-6,TRBD2,TRBJ2-1
TGCGCCAGCAGCCAAGAGACGGAAATGAGGAAACTGTTTTTT,CASSQETEMRKLFF,few,TRBV4-3,NA,TRBJ1-4
TGTGCCAGCAGCCCTATGGGGGGGCTAAGTCACAATGAGCAGTTCTTC,CASSPMGGLSHNEQFF,NA,TRBV11-2,NA,TRBJ2-1
TGTGCCAGCAGTGAAAGGCTAGCGGAGCAGTACTTC,CASSERLAEQYF,few,TRBV6-1,NA,TRBJ2-7
TGTGCCTGGAGTGTATCGGGATTCTATCAGCCCCAGCATTTT,CAWSVSGFYQPQHF,NA,TRBV30,NA,TRBJ1-5
TGTGCCAGCAGGCGGGAGGGGGGAAACTACGAGCAGTACTTC,CASRREGGNYEQYF,many,TRBV2,TRBD2,TRBJ2-7
TGTGCCAGCAGCTTAGACACAGGGGGCTTTGAAAAACTGTTTTTT,CASSLDTGGFEKLFF,NA,TRBV7-9,TRBD1,TRBJ1-4
TGTGCCAGCAGTTTCCAAACAGGGGACACTGAAGCTTTCTTT,CASSFQTGDTEAFF,many,TRBV7-2,TRBD1,TRBJ1-1
TGCAGTGCTAGAGCGGGAGGAGCAGATACGCAGTATTTT,CSARAGGADTQYF,NA,TRBV20-1,TRBD2,TRBJ2-3
TGTGCCAGCAGGGAAATAACCACAGATACGCAGTATTTT,CASREITTDTQYF,many,TRBV7-8,NA,TRBJ2-3
TGTGCCAGCAGTGAAACCGCAGCGGGGGTAGATACGCAGTATTTT,CASSETAAGVDTQYF,many,TRBV6-4,TRBD2,TRBJ2-3
TGCGCCAGCAGCTTGGATGGCTATTACGAGCAGTACTTC,CASSLDGYYEQYF,many,TRBV5-1,NA,TRBJ2-7
TGTGCCAGCAGTTTGGAGCAAGGAGAGTTGAACTATGGCTACACCTTC,CASSLEQGELNYGYTF,NA,TRBV27,NA,TRBJ1-2
TGCGCCAGCAGCCAAGATAAGGCCGTGAACACTGAAGCTTTCTTT,CASSQDKAVNTEAFF,many,TRBV4-3,NA,TRBJ1-1
TGTGCCAGCAGCCGTAGTCCAGGGGAGACGGATACGCAGTATTTT,CASSRSPGETDTQYF,medium-sized,TRBV11-2,NA,TRBJ2-3
TGTGCCAGCAGCCCCCGGGGACAGTCCTACGAGCAGTACTTC,CASSPRGQSYEQYF,few,TRBV3-1,TRBD1,TRBJ2-7
TGCGGTGCTAGCTCCCTAAGGGGCGGGGGTACAGAGGAGCAGTTCTTC,CGASSLRGGGTEEQFF,many,TRBV20-1,TRBD2,TRBJ2-1
TGCGCCAGCAGCTTTGGGCCGTCGGACATTCAGTACTTC,CASSFGPSDIQYF,many,TRBV5-1,NA,TRBJ2-4
TGCGGCGTTCACAGGGGGCAGGAGACCGGGGAGCTGTTTTTT,CGVHRGQETGELFF,NA,TRBV29-1,TRBD1,TRBJ2-2
TGTGCCAGCACCACGTACAATGAGCAGTTCTTC,CASTTYNEQFF,few,TRBV9,NA,TRBJ2-1
TGTGCCATCAGTGAGTCTCATTTAGCGGGGGTTGACACAGATACGCAGTATTTT,CAISESHLAGVDTDTQYF,few,TRBV10-3,TRBD2,TRBJ2-3
TGTGCCAGCAGCTTATTAGCGGGAGGGCCTACTGGGGCCAACGTCCTGACTTTC,CASSLLAGGPTGANVLTF,few,TRBV7-9,TRBD2,TRBJ2-6
TGTGCCAGCAGGTCGGACAGGGGATACGAGCAGTACTTC,CASRSDRGYEQYF,NA,TRBV12-3/TRBV12-4,TRBD1,TRBJ2-7
TGTGCCAGTAGCTTAACAGGGTACAATGAGCAGTTCTTC,CASSLTGYNEQFF,many,TRBV19,NA,TRBJ2-1
TGTGCCAGCAGCTCCCCCGGGACAGGGGACAATGAGCAGTTCTTC,CASSSPGTGDNEQFF,many,TRBV5-6,TRBD1,TRBJ2-1
TGTGCCAGCAGCTTAGTGGACAGGAACACTGAAGCTTTCTTT,CASSLVDRNTEAFF,NA,TRBV7-3,NA,TRBJ1-1
TGTGCCAGCAGGGGGGGACAGGGTCAAAACATTCAGTACTTC,CASRGGQGQNIQYF,few,TRBV2,TRBD1,TRBJ2-4
TGTGCCAGCTCACCAAGTCTGGTACGGGAGCAGTTCTTC,CASSPSLVREQFF,many,TRBV18,NA,TRBJ2-1